What follows describes a single T cell receptor beta chain. The source of the sample is a study of technical replicates of blood from a handful of donors. Clones were read by immunoSEQ multiplex PCR, and TCRdb kept only the in-frame ones, dropping some. This table has 45,000 to 55,000 clones, 94% appearing once. There are 13 residues in the CDR3. V gave up 6 bases and J gave up 5 bases; unmatched junction bases: 7. The germline CDR1 and CDR2 sequences are MNHEY and SVGAGI. This TCR was sampled from a human donor in good health. The specimen was T cells isolated from PBMCs. This sequence joins TRBV6-5 and TRBJ2-7; 7 bases are a match to TRBD1. CDR3 in DNA: TGTGCCAGCAGCACCGGGACAGAGGACGAGCAGTACTTC. Protein product: CASSTGTEDEQYF.